The next 14 T cell receptor beta chains were all read from a single sample in a study of T cells in localized non-small cell lung cancer. TCRdb's copy holds only in-frame clones and misses some; the assay was immunoSEQ multiplex PCR. The sample lists around 130,000 clones, around 89% occurring once. Specimen: peripheral blood, collected before any cancer treatment. These receptors came from a female donor older than 55 with stage I lung adenocarcinoma.

This rearrangement joins TRBV5-4 to TRBJ1-1; no clear D gene. The CDR3 is 16 residues long. Trimming cost V 2 bases and J 0 bases, with 14 bases left between them. Per the germline V gene, CDR1 is SGHNT and CDR2 is YYREEE (reference sequence). The CDR3 loop is CASSFPGVGMNTEAFF. CDR3 coding DNA: TGTGCCAGCAGCTTTCCCGGGGTAGGGATGAACACTGAAGCTTTCTTT.

The chain joins TRBV5-5 to TRBJ2-3, with 11 bases fitting TRBD1. The V gene end was trimmed by 1 base and the J gene end by 5 bases; junction bases not matched to a gene: 6. CDR1 is SGHKS and CDR2 is YYEKEE in the germline V gene (reference sequence). The CDR3 is made up of 16 amino acids. CDR3 protein: CASSLWDRGGEDTQYF. CDR3 sequence (DNA): TGTGCCAGCAGCTTGTGGGACAGGGGGGGAGAAGATACGCAGTATTTT. The full variable domain, rest sourced from reference TRBV5-5 and TRBJ2-3, is DAGVTQSPTHLIKTRGQQVTLRCSPISGHKSVSWYQQVLGQGPQFIFQYYEKEERGRGNFPDRFSARQFPNYSSELNVNALLLGDSALYLCASSLWDRGGEDTQYFGPGTRLTVL.

This rearrangement joins TRBV6-5 to TRBJ1-2; 7 positions agree with TRBD1. V lost 7 bases and J lost 4; bases outside the gene matches: 12. The CDR3 contains 15 residues. Germline CDR1 reads MNHEY; CDR2 reads SVGAGI. The CDR3 is CASKGNRGFGYGYTF. CDR3 bases: TGTGCCAGCAAAGGAAACAGGGGTTTCGGCTATGGCTACACCTTC.

Here the CDR3 reads CASSLRLMGYEQYF. In DNA, the CDR3 is TGCGCCAGCAGCCTAAGACTGATGGGATACGAGCAGTACTTC. The chain uses TRBV4-1 and TRBJ2-7; D gene ambiguous. The V end lost 4 bases, the J end lost 4 bases, and 14 bases lay between the germline ends. The CDR3 is 14 residues long. Germline CDR1 and CDR2: MGHRA and YSYEKL.

The chain combines TRBV10-3 with TRBJ2-3; 7 bases agree with TRBD2. Trimming at V came to 0 bases and at J to 5 bases, leaving 2 bases not matched to a gene. The length of the CDR3 is 14 residues. Germline assignment: CDR1 ENHRY and CDR2 SYGVKD. In nucleotides, the CDR3 is TGTGCCATCAGTGAGTCGGTAGCGGGAGATACGCAGTATTTT. The encoded protein is CAISESVAGDTQYF.

The chain is built from TRBV9 and TRBJ2-3; the match to TRBD2 covers 11 bases. Germline loops: CDR1 SGDLS, CDR2 YYNGEE. This CDR3 region has 16 residues. V lost 0 bases and J lost 4; bases outside the gene matches: 4. Here the CDR3 DNA reads TGTGCCAGCAGCGTAGGTAATAGCGGGAGGGCAGATACGCAGTATTTT. This encodes CASSVGNSGRADTQYF.

V gene TRBV19 combines with J gene TRBJ2-2; D uncertain. Trimming took off 1 base at V and 1 base at J, with 4 bases between the two ends. Germline-derived CDR1 and CDR2 are LNHDA and SQIVND (reference sequence). The CDR3 runs to 14 residues. The CDR3, as DNA: TGTGCCAGTAGTATAGCTGGGAACACCGGGGAGCTGTTTTTT. The encoded protein is CASSIAGNTGELFF.

This chain links TRBV9 with TRBJ1-3, with TRBD1 matching 7 bases. The CDR3 is 16 amino acids. Trimming cost V 1 base and J 4 bases; bases outside gene matches: 8. Looked up from germline, CDR1 is SGDLS and CDR2 is YYNGEE. DNA for the CDR3: TGTGCCAGCAGCGTAAACGTCAGGGGGGGAGGAAACACCATATATTTT. Encoded protein: CASSVNVRGGGNTIYF. The full variable domain, in which reference TRBV9 and TRBJ1-3 provide the parts outside the CDR3, is DSGVTQTPKHLITATGQRVTLRCSPRSGDLSVYWYQQSLDQGLQFLIQYYNGEERAKGNILERFSAQQFPDLHSELNLSSLELGDSALYFCASSVNVRGGGNTIYFGEGSWLTVV.

The chain couples TRBV5-4 to TRBJ2-3, with 12 bases that match TRBD2. The CDR3 runs to 17 residues. Germline lookup yields CDR1 SGHNT and CDR2 YYREEE (reference sequence). J was trimmed by 6 bases and V by 3 bases; bases with no gene match: 11. CDR3 in amino acids: CASSSKRLAGVGDTQYF. In DNA form, the CDR3 reads TGTGCCAGCAGCTCCAAACGACTAGCGGGAGTCGGCGATACGCAGTATTTT.

Only one count was recorded for this clone. V and J are TRBV9 and TRBJ2-7, with D uncertain. Trimming shortened V by 0 bases and J by 0 bases, and 10 bases separated the two germline ends. There are 15 residues in the CDR3. In germline, CDR1 is SGDLS, CDR2 YYNGEE. The CDR3 DNA sequence: TGTGCCAGCAGCGTAGGTGGGGTCACCTCCTACGAGCAGTACTTC. This codes for CASSVGGVTSYEQYF.

The chain links TRBV2 to TRBJ1-2, with a weak D call TRBD1 (6 bases). This CDR3 is 15 amino acids long. The V end was cut by 8 bases, the J end by 4 bases, with 20 bases between. Germline V CDR1 and CDR2: SNHLY, FYNNEI. The CDR3 region has the DNA TGTGCCAGCCAGCGTAGTTTTACAGGGACCTATGGCTACACCTTC. Translation: CASQRSFTGTYGYTF.

CDR3 coding DNA: TGTGCCAGCAGGAGACAGGGACGAGAGACCCAGTACTTC. Its protein product is CASRRQGRETQYF. V usage is TRBV27 and J usage is TRBJ2-5, with TRBD1 matching over 7 bases. Per the germline V gene, CDR1 is MNHEY and CDR2 is SMNVEV (reference sequence). The CDR3 spans 13 residues. The V and J ends lost 6 bases and 4 bases, in that order; junction bases with no gene match: 5.

V is TRBV9 and J is TRBJ2-2, with D possibly matching TRBD2 (6 bases). Germline V CDR1 and CDR2: SGDLS, YYNGEE. The CDR3 spans 16 residues. V was cut by 2 bases and J by 3 bases, with 14 bases left in between. The CDR3: CASSVSGSVDTGELFF. CDR3 nucleotide sequence: TGTGCCAGCAGCGTCTCCGGGAGTGTCGACACCGGGGAGCTGTTTTTT.

The chain is built from TRBV9 and TRBJ1-2, with 12 bases identical to TRBD1. With 3 bases clipped from V and 4 bases from J, the junction kept 4 bases outside the gene matches. The CDR3 runs 15 residues. The germline V gene encodes CDR1 SGDLS and CDR2 YYNGEE. The DNA of the CDR3 is TGTGCCAGCAGCGAGGGACAGGGGGCCTTCTATGGCTACACCTTC. Its protein is CASSEGQGAFYGYTF.